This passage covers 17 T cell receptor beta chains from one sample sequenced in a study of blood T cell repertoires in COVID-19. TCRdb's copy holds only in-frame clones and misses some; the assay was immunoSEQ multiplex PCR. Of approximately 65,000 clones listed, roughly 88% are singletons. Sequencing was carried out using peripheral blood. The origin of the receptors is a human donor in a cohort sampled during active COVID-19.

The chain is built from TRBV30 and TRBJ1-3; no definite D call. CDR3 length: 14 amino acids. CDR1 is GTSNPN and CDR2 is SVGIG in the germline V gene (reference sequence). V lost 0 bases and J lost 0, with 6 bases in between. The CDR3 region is CAWSVGNSGNTIYF. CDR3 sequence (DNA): TGTGCCTGGAGTGTGGGCAACTCTGGAAACACCATATATTTT.

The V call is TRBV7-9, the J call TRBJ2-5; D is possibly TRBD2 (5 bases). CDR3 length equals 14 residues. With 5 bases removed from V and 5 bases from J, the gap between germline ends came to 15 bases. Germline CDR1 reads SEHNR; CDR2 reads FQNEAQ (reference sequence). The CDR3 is CASSRGSGGETQYF. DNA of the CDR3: TGTGCCAGCAGCCGAGGGTCCGGTGGGGAGACCCAGTACTTC.

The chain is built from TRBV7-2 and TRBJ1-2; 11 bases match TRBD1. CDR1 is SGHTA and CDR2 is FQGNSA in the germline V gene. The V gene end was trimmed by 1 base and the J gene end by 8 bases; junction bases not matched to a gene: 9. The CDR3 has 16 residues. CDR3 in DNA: TGTGCCAGCAGCTTAGGGGGACAGGGGGGCCGAGGCGGCTACACCTTC. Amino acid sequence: CASSLGGQGGRGGYTF.

CDR3 loop: CASSEYQETQYF. CDR3 nucleotides: TGTGCCAGCAGCGAGTATCAAGAGACCCAGTACTTC. The V and J genes are TRBV7-9 and TRBJ2-5; no clear D. The CDR3 has 12 amino acids. V lost 5 bases and J 2 bases, leaving 6 bases between the germline ends. From germline, CDR1 is SEHNR and CDR2 FQNEAQ (reference sequence).

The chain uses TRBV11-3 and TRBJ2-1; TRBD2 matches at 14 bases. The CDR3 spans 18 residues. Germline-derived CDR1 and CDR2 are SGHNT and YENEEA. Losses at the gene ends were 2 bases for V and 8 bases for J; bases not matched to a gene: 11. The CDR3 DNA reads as TGTGCCAGCAGCTTACGGTTTACCGGGACTAGCGGGAGTTATGAGCAGTTCTTC. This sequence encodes CASSLRFTGTSGSYEQFF. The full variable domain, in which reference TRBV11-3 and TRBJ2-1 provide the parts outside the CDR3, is EAGVVQSPRYKIIEKKQPVAFWCNPISGHNTLYWYLQNLGQGPELLIRYENEEAVDDSQLPKDRFSAERLKGVDSTLKIQPAELGDSAVYLCASSLRFTGTSGSYEQFFGPGTRLTVL.

The CDR3: CASSRRQGSTEAFF. As DNA, the CDR3 is TGTGCCAGCAGCCGCCGACAGGGGAGCACTGAAGCTTTCTTT. The V gene is TRBV7-2, the J gene TRBJ1-1, with 8 bases aligning to TRBD1. Germline lookup yields CDR1 SGHTA and CDR2 FQGNSA. The junction had 6 bases not matched to a gene; V was cut back by 5 bases and J by 4 bases. The CDR3 is 14 amino acids.

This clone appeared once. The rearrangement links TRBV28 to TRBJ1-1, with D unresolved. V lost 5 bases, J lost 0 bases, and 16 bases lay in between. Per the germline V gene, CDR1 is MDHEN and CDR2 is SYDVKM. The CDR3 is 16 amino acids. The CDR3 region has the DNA TGTGCCAGCAGTGCAGCCTCCGAGGGTATGAACACTGAAGCTTTCTTT. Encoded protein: CASSAASEGMNTEAFF.

The CDR3 DNA sequence: TGTGCCAGCTTCGGGACTAGGGGGCCAGATACGCAGTATTTT. It codes for CASFGTRGPDTQYF. The V gene is TRBV2, the J gene TRBJ2-3; tentatively, D is TRBD2 (8 bases). The germline CDR1 and CDR2 sequences are SNHLY and FYNNEI. Trimming left V 8 bases short and J 4 bases short, with 16 bases between. The CDR3 length is 14 residues.

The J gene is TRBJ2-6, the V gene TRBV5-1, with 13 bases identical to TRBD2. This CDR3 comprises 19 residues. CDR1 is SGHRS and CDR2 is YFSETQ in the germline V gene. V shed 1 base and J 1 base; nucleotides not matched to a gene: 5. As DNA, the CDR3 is TGCGCCAGCAGCTTGACTAGCGGGAGGGCTATTTCTGGGGCCAACGTCCTGACTTTC. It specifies CASSLTSGRAISGANVLTF.

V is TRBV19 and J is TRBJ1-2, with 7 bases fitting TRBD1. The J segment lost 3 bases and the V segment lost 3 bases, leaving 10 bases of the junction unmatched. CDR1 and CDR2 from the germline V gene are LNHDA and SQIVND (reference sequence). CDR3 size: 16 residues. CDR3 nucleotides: TGTGCCAGTAGTATTTTATCAGGGGGGCGCGACTATGGCTACACCTTC. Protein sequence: CASSILSGGRDYGYTF.

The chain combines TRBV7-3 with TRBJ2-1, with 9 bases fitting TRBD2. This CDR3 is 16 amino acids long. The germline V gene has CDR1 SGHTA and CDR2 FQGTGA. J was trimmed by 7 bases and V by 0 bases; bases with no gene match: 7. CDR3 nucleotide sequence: TGTGCCAGCAGCTTAACCGGCGGGGGGGCCACGAATGAGCAGTTCTTC. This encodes CASSLTGGGATNEQFF.

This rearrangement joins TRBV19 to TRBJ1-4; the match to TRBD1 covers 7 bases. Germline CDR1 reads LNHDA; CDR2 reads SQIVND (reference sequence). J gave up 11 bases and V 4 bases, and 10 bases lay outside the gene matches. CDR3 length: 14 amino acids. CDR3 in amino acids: CASSSKGAGGKLFF. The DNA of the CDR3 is TGTGCCAGTAGTAGTAAGGGGGCCGGTGGGAAACTGTTTTTT.

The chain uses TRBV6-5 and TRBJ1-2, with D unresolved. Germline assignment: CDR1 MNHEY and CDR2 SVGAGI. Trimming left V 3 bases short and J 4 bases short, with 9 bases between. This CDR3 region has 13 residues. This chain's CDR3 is CASSYSVVYGYTF. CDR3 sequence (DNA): TGTGCCAGCAGTTATTCGGTAGTCTATGGCTACACCTTC.

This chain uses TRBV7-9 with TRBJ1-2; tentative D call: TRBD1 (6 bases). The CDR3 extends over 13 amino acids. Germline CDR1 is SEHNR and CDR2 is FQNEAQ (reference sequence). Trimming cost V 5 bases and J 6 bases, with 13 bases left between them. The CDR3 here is CASSTGQFHGYTF. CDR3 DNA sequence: TGTGCCAGCAGCACCGGACAGTTCCATGGCTACACCTTC.

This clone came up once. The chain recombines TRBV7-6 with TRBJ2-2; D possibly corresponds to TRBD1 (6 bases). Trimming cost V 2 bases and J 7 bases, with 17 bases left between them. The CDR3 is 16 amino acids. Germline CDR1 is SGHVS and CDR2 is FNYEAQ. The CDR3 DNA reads TGTGCCAGCAGCTTACGAGGGACATCATTTATCGGGGAGCTGTTTTTT. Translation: CASSLRGTSFIGELFF.

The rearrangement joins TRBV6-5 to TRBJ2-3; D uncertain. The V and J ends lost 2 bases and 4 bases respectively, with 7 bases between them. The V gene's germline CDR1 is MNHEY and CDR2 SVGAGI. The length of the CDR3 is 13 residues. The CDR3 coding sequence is TGTGCCAGCAGTTACCGTTCTGCAGATACGCAGTATTTT. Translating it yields CASSYRSADTQYF.

The CDR3 spells CASSESILAGGRTDTQYF. The DNA of the CDR3 is TGCGCCAGCAGTGAGTCGATCCTAGCGGGAGGTCGCACAGATACGCAGTATTTT. The V gene is TRBV10-2, the J gene TRBJ2-3, with TRBD2 matching 11 bases. The V gene's germline CDR1 is WSHSY and CDR2 SAAADI. V shed 0 bases, J shed 1 base, and the junction held 6 bases outside the gene matches. The CDR3 totals 18 residues.